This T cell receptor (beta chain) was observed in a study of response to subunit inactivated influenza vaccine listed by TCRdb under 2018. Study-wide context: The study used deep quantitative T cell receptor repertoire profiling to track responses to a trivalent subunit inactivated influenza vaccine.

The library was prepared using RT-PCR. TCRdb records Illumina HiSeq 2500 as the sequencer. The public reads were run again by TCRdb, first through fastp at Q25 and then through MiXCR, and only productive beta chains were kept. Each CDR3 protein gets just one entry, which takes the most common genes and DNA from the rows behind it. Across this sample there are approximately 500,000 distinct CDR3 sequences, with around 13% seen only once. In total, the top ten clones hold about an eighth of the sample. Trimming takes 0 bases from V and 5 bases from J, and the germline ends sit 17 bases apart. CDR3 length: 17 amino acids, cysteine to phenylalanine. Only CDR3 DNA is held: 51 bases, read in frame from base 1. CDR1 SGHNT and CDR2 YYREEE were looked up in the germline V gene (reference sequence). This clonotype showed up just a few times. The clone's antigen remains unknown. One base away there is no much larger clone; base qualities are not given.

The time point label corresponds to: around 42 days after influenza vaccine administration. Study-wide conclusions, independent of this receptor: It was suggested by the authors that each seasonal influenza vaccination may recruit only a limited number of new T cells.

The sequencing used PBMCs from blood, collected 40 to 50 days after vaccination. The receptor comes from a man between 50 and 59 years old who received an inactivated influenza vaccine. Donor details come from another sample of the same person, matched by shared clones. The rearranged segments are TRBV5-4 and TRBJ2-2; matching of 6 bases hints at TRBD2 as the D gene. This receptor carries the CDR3 CASSLAAEGGRTGELFF. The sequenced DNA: TGTGCCAGCAGCTTGGCCGCGGAGGGCGGTAGGACCGGGGAGCTGTTTTTT.